This T cell receptor beta chain came from a study of cytomegalovirus exposure and HLA in healthy donors. About this clone: What it binds is not known.

Overall study results and limits: Researchers catalogued some 160 TCR beta chains as cytomegalovirus-associated. Association of a missense DCLRE1C variant with TCR beta V- and J-gene trimming was reported in a later analysis. Several of the most significant clusters appeared, in a later analysis, to be linked to common viral pathogens.

With 5 bases removed from V and 5 bases from J, the gap between germline ends came to 12 bases. Germline V gene data show CDR1 as SGHAT and CDR2 as FQNNGV. The CDR3 covers 13 residues. With 60 Vbeta and 13 Jbeta primers, the PCR was carried out. The data were produced by immunoSEQ multiplex PCR, yet TCRdb's version contains in-frame clones alone and is incomplete. The data contain around 130,000 clones, 80% to 90% of them seen just once; the ten biggest clones take up around 1.9%. Healthy donors of bone marrow made up the group. Material: PBMCs. The clonotype originates from a man aged 35 to 55 in good health and CMV-seronegative. The chain is built from TRBV11-2 and TRBJ1-2; possibly TRBD1 for D (5 bases). This chain's CDR3 is CASSPKTVYGYTF. CDR3 bases: TGTGCCAGCAGCCCAAAGACAGTATATGGCTACACCTTC.